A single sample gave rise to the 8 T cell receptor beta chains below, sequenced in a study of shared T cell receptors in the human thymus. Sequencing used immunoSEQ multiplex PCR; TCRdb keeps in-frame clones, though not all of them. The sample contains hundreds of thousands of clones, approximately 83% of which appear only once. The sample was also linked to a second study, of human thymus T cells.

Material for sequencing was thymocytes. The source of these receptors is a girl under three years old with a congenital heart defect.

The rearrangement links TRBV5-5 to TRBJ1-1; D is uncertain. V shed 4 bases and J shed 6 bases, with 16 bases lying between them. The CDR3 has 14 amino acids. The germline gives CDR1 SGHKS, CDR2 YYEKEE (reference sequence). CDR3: CASSPWRGKPEAFF. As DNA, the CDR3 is TGTGCCAGCAGCCCCTGGAGAGGAAAACCTGAAGCTTTCTTT. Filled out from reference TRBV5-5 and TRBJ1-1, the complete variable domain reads DAGVTQSPTHLIKTRGQQVTLRCSPISGHKSVSWYQQVLGQGPQFIFQYYEKEERGRGNFPDRFSARQFPNYSSELNVNALLLGDSALYLCASSPWRGKPEAFFGQGTRLTVV.

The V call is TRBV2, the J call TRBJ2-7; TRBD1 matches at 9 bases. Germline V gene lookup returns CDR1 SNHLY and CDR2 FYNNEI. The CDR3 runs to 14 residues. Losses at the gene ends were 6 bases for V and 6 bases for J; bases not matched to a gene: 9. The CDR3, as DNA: TGTGCCAGCAGAGAGGACAGGGGAAAACGCGAGCAGTACTTC. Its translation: CASREDRGKREQYF.

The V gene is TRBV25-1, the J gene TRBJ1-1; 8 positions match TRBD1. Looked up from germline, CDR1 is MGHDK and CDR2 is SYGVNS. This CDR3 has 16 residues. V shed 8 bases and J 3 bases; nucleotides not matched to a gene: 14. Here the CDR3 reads CASSSGGERVDTEAFF. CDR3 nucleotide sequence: TGTGCCAGCTCCTCAGGGGGCGAGAGGGTAGACACTGAAGCTTTCTTT.

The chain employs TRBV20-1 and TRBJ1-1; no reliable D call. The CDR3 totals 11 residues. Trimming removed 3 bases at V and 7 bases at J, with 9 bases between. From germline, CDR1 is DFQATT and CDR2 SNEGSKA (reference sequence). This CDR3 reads CSASRGFEAFF. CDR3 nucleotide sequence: TGCAGTGCTAGTCGAGGCTTTGAAGCTTTCTTT.

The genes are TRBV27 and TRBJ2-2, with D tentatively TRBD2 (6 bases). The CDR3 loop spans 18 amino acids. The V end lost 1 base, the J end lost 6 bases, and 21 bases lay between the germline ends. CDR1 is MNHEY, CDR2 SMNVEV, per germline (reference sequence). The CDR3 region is CASSLLAGGLTDAGELFF. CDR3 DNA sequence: TGTGCCAGCAGTTTATTAGCCGGGGGACTGACCGACGCCGGGGAGCTGTTTTTT.

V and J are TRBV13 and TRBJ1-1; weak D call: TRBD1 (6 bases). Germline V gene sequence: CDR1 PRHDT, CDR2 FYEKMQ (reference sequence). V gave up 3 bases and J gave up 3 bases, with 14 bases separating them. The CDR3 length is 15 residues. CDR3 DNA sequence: TGTGCCAGCAGCTTCCGGACAGAGGGATACACTGAAGCTTTCTTT. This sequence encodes CASSFRTEGYTEAFF.

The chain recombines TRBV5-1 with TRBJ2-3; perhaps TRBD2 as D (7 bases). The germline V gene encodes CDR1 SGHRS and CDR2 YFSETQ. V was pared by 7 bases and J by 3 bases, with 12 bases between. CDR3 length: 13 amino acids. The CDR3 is CASLEGGTDTQYF. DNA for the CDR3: TGCGCCAGCTTAGAGGGGGGGACAGATACGCAGTATTTT.

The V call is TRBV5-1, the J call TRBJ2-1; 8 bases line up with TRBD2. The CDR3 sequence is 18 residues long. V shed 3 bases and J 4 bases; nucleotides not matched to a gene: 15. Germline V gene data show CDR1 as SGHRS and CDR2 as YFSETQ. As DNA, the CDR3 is TGCGCCAGCAGCTCCTCAAGCTCGTACGGGGGGGGATACAATGAGCAGTTCTTC. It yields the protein CASSSSSSYGGGYNEQFF.